The sequence of this T cell receptor beta chain was determined in a study of blood T cell repertoires in COVID-19. The overall study: COVID-19 samples, acute and convalescent, were from the United States, Italy and Spain. PBMCs, B-cell-depleted T cells, or T cells were the source of the cDNA or gDNA that made up the material.

Methods used by the authors: Estimated nucleated cell counts came from reference gene primer amplification. Method: immunoSEQ multiplex PCR; TCRdb's copy keeps in-frame clones and lacks some. D and trimming were read from the DNA, whereas the V and J calls and clone size are those reported in that table. Counted here are 150,000 or so clones, more than 85% occurring once; the ten biggest clones make up nearly 0.55%. CDR3 length equals 12 residues. V was clipped by 6 bases and J by 8 bases; unmatched bases: 1. The V gene's germline CDR1 is MDHEN and CDR2 SYDVKM. The TCR originated in a man aged 45-65 years with acute or convalescent COVID-19. V gene TRBV28 combines with J gene TRBJ1-6; the match to TRBD1 covers 7 bases. Sample: peripheral blood. The CDR3 nucleotides read TGTGCCAGCAGGACAGGGCATTCACCCCTCCACTTT. Translation: CASRTGHSPLHF.